These 17 T cell receptor beta chains share one sample of origin, sequenced in a study of blood T cell repertoires in COVID-19. Sequencing was performed with immunoSEQ multiplex PCR; in TCRdb, only in-frame clones are kept and a portion is missing. The sample has approximately 220,000 clones; roughly 87% are singletons. Sequencing input: PBMCs or T cells enriched from blood (not recorded which). These receptors were obtained from a woman under 40 with acute COVID-19.

The V gene is TRBV12-1, the J gene TRBJ1-4; TRBD1, the table's D call, was not compared with the DNA. TRBV12-1 is a pseudogene. CDR3 length: 21 amino acids. The CDR3 sequence is CASSSPGDRGLRPATNEKLFF. The CDR3 DNA reads as TGTGCCAGCAGCTCCCCGGGGGACAGGGGGCTACGACCTGCAACTAATGAAAAACTGTTTTTT.

This chain joins TRBV3-1 (or the pseudogene TRBV3-2) and TRBJ1-5, with a weak D call TRBD1 (5 bases). Germline values: CDR1 LGHDT, CDR2 YNNKEL (reference sequence). Deletions cut 1 base from V and 4 bases from J, with 11 bases between. This CDR3 region has 15 residues. The CDR3 DNA sequence: TGTGCCAGCAGCCAAGGACAGAGGCTAAATCAGCCCCAGCATTTT. Translating it yields CASSQGQRLNQPQHF.

The chain has TRBV30 and TRBJ1-2; D is ambiguous. The V and J ends lost 3 bases and 5 bases respectively, with 19 bases between them. The CDR3 runs to 15 residues. From germline, CDR1 is GTSNPN and CDR2 SVGIG (reference sequence). CDR3 protein: CAWRRLADGKYGYTF. The CDR3 bases are TGTGCCTGGAGGCGTCTAGCGGACGGGAAATATGGCTACACCTTC.

This chain joins TRBV6-5 and TRBJ2-7, with D perhaps matching TRBD1 (5 bases). The CDR3 runs to 13 residues. V lost 5 bases and J lost 2, with 10 bases in between. Per the germline V gene, CDR1 is MNHEY and CDR2 is SVGAGI. Here the CDR3 DNA reads TGTGCCAGCAGTACGGACACAACCTACGAGCAGTACTTC. This encodes CASSTDTTYEQYF.

The genes are TRBV3-1 (or the pseudogene TRBV3-2) and TRBJ1-1; D may be TRBD1 (5 bases). Trimming took 1 base from V and 10 from J, leaving 22 bases between them. This CDR3 region has 16 residues. From germline, CDR1 is LGHDT and CDR2 YNNKEL (reference sequence). The CDR3 loop reads CASSQGWGSGQKGAFF. The CDR3 coding sequence is TGTGCCAGCAGCCAAGGGTGGGGCTCCGGACAAAAAGGAGCTTTCTTT.

The chain uses TRBV29-1 and TRBJ2-7; possibly TRBD2 for D (6 bases). The V end lost 0 bases, the J end lost 3 bases, and 15 bases lay between the germline ends. The CDR3 runs to 15 residues. From germline, CDR1 is SQVTM and CDR2 ANQGSEA. The CDR3, as DNA: TGCAGCGTTGAAGATCAGGCAGGGCGGGACTACGAGCAGTACTTC. It codes for CSVEDQAGRDYEQYF.

V gene TRBV15 combines with J gene TRBJ2-5; TRBD2 might be the D (7 bases). The CDR3 covers 15 residues. CDR1 is LNHNV and CDR2 is YYDKDF in the germline V gene (reference sequence). V was pared by 0 bases and J by 4 bases, with 12 bases between. The CDR3: CATSRDGGGGETQYF. CDR3 nucleotides: TGTGCCACCAGCAGAGATGGGGGCGGGGGAGAGACCCAGTACTTC.

CDR3 amino acids: CASSEGQGEIYEQYF. DNA of the CDR3: TGCGCCAGCAGCGAAGGACAGGGGGAAATCTACGAGCAGTACTTC. This chain uses TRBV4-3 with TRBJ2-7; TRBD1 agrees at 10 bases. Germline assignment: CDR1 LGHNA and CDR2 YSLEER. V shed 5 bases and J 3 bases; nucleotides not matched to a gene: 7. The CDR3 spans 15 residues.

The chain is built from TRBV7-2 and TRBJ1-1; D is unresolved. The germline CDR1 and CDR2 sequences are SGHTA and FQGNSA. Deletions cut 2 bases from V and 0 bases from J, with 10 bases between. The CDR3 has 15 amino acids. The CDR3 DNA follows: TGTGCCAGCAGCTTAAATCCAGAAATGAACACTGAAGCTTTCTTT. Its translation is CASSLNPEMNTEAFF.

This chain joins TRBV24-1 and TRBJ1-5; D remains unclear. This CDR3 is 12 amino acids long. Deletions cut 3 bases from V and 9 bases from J, with 8 bases between. Germline assignment: CDR1 KGHDR and CDR2 SFDVKD. CDR3 in amino acids: CATSDIEGPQHF. The CDR3 DNA reads as TGTGCCACCAGTGATATCGAGGGGCCCCAGCATTTT.

This chain joins TRBV7-9 and TRBJ1-6; D gene unclear. The CDR3 spans 16 residues. Per the germline V gene, CDR1 is SEHNR and CDR2 is FQNEAQ (reference sequence). Trimming took 3 bases from V and 0 from J, leaving 9 bases between them. CDR3 region: CASSFEKSSYNSPLHF. In nucleotides, the CDR3 is TGTGCCAGCAGCTTTGAGAAGAGCTCCTATAATTCACCCCTCCACTTT.

The chain is built from TRBV28 and TRBJ2-7, with 9 bases that match TRBD1. CDR1 is MDHEN, CDR2 SYDVKM, per germline. With V trimmed by 2 bases and J by 3 bases, 5 bases remained unmatched. This CDR3 contains 15 residues. The chain's CDR3 is CASSLTPGQGYEQYF. The CDR3 DNA reads as TGTGCCAGCAGTTTAACGCCGGGACAGGGCTACGAGCAGTACTTC. Based on the CDR3 plus reference TRBV28 and TRBJ2-7, the full variable domain is DVKVTQSSRYLVKRTGEKVFLECVQDMDHENMFWYRQDPGLGLRLIYFSYDVKMKEKGDIPEGYSVSREKKERFSLILESASTNQTSMYLCASSLTPGQGYEQYFGPGTRLTVT.

The V gene is TRBV6-5, the J gene TRBJ2-1; tentatively, D is TRBD1 (6 bases). CDR3 length: 13 residues. V was cut by 8 bases and J by 5 bases, with 13 bases left in between. Germline values: CDR1 MNHEY, CDR2 SVGAGI. CDR3: CASLRGYHNEQFF. The CDR3 DNA is TGTGCCAGCCTTAGGGGGTACCACAATGAGCAGTTCTTC.

The chain couples TRBV6-5 to TRBJ1-2; 7 bases fit TRBD1. Germline loops: CDR1 MNHEY, CDR2 SVGAGI. This CDR3 spans 12 amino acids. V was pared by 2 bases and J by 7 bases, with 1 base of the junction left unmatched. The DNA for the CDR3 is TGTGCCAGCAGTTACGACAGGGCTGGCTACACCTTC. Its translation is CASSYDRAGYTF.

CDR3: CASSLGDTPYEQYF. The CDR3 coding sequence is TGTGCCAGCAGCTTGGGGGACACCCCCTACGAGCAGTACTTC. The chain carries TRBV5-5 and TRBJ2-7; the D gene is possibly TRBD1 (6 bases). V lost 0 bases to trimming and J lost 2 bases, with 9 bases between them. The length of the CDR3 is 14 residues. Germline V gene sequence: CDR1 SGHKS, CDR2 YYEKEE (reference sequence).

V gene TRBV5-1 combines with J gene TRBJ2-2; maybe TRBD2 (5 bases). Germline CDR1 SGHRS, CDR2 YFSETQ. CDR3 length equals 16 residues. V lost 4 bases and J lost 1, with 14 bases in between. CDR3 nucleotides: TGCGCCAGCAGCCCGTTACGGGATGGGAACACCGGGGAGCTGTTTTTT. Residues: CASSPLRDGNTGELFF.

The chain has TRBV2 and TRBJ1-4; possible D gene TRBD1, 6 bases. V was trimmed by 4 bases and J by 0 bases, leaving 12 bases between them. In germline, CDR1 is SNHLY, CDR2 FYNNEI. The CDR3 is made up of 16 amino acids. DNA for the CDR3: TGTGCCAGCAGTGTTTACAGGGTCACAACTAATGAAAAACTGTTTTTT. Residues: CASSVYRVTTNEKLFF.